The T cell receptor beta chain under discussion was sequenced for a study of shared clonotypes between healthy human individuals. A note on this clone: Its antigen remains unidentified.

V lost 3 bases and J lost 7; bases outside the gene matches: 6. The CDR3 loop spans 15 amino acids. From germline, CDR1 is MGHDK and CDR2 SYGVNS. General study findings and limits: Across subsets, estimated richness was generally greater for naive than for memory populations.

Sequencing used immunoSEQ multiplex PCR; TCRdb keeps in-frame clones, though not all of them. The table records roughly 2,000,000 clones, around 95% of them present only once. CD45RO-negative, CCR7-positively selected cells formed the naive CD8 fraction, excluding terminally differentiated effector memory CD45RA+ cells. Every donor, a Caucasian adult, lived in Nashville, Tennessee. This chain uses TRBV25-1 with TRBJ2-1; 10 bases fit TRBD2. The sequencing input was naive CD8+ T cells from PBMCs. The receptor's source is a man aged 18 to 29 in good health. Some clones in this sample may be carry-over from other donors' samples. As DNA, the CDR3 is TGTGCCAGCAGTGATACTAGCGGGATTTCGAATGAGCAGTTCTTC. It translates to CASSDTSGISNEQFF.